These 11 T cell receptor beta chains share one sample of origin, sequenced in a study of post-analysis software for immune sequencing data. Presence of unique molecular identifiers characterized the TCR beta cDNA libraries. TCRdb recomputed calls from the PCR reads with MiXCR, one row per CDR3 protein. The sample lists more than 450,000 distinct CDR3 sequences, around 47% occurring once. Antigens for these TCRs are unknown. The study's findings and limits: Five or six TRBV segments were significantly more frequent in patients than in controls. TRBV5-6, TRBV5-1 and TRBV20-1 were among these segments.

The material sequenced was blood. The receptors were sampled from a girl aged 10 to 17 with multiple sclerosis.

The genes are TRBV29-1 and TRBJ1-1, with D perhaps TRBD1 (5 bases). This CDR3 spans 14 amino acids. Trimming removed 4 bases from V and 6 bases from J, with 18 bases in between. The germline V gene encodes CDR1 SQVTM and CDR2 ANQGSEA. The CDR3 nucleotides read TGCAGCGTTGCCCCGATCAGGGAGTGGGCTGAAGCTTTCTTT. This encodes CSVAPIREWAEAFF.

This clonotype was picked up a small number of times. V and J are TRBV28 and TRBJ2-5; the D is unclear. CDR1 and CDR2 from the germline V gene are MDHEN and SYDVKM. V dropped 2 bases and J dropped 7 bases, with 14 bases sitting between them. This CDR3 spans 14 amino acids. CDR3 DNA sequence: TGTGCCAGCAGTTTAGAGCTGTCGGGCGGGACCCAGTACTTC. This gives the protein CASSLELSGGTQYF.

CDR3 coding DNA: TGTGCCAGCAGGACTAGCGTGTACGAGCAGTACTTC. Protein sequence: CASRTSVYEQYF. V is TRBV6-1 and J is TRBJ2-5; 8 bases are a match to TRBD2. The end of the DNA fits TRBJ2-7 better, so the J call may be wrong. The V gene's germline CDR1 is MNHNS and CDR2 SASEGT. This CDR3 region has 12 residues.

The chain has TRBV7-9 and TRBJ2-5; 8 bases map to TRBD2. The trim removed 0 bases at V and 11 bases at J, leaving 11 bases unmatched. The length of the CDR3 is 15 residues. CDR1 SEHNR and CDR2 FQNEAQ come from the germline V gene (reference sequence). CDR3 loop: CASSLAISGTGEQYF. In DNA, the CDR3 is TGTGCCAGCAGCTTAGCGATTAGCGGGACCGGAGAGCAGTACTTC.

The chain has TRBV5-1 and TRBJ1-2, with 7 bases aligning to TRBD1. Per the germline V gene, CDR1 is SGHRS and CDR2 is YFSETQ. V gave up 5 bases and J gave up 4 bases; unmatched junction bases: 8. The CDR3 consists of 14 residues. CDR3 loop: CASRPTGDLYGYTF. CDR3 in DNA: TGCGCCAGCAGGCCTACAGGGGACCTCTATGGCTACACCTTC.

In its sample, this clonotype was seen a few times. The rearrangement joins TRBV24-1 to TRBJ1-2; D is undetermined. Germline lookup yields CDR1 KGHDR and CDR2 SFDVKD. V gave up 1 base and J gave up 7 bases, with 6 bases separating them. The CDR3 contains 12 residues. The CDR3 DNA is TGTGCCACCAGTGATTTATCTGTTGGCTACACCTTC. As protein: CATSDLSVGYTF.

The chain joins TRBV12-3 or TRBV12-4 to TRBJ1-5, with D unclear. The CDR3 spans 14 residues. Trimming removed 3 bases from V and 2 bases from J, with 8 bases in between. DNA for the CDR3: TGTGCCAGCAGTTTTCCCGGGGGCAATCAGCCCCAGCATTTT. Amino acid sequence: CASSFPGGNQPQHF.

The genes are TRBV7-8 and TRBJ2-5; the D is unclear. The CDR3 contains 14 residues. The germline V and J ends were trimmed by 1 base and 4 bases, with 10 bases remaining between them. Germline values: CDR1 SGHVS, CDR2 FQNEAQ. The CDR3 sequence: CASSLVRLRETQYF. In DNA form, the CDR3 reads TGTGCCAGCAGCTTAGTAAGGCTGAGAGAGACCCAGTACTTC.

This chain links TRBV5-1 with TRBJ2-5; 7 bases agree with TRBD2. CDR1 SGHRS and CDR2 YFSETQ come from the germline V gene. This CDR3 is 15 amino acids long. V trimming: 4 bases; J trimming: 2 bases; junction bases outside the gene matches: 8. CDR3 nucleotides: TGCGCCAGCAGCCCGGGGGGATCGACTCAAGAGACCCAGTACTTC. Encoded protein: CASSPGGSTQETQYF.

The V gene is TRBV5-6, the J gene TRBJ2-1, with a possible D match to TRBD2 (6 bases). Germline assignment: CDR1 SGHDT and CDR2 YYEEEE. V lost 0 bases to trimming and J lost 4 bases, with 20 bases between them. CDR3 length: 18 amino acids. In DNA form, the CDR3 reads TGTGCCAGCAGCTTGGGTGCTCCGACTAGTTTCCCGTACAATGAGCAGTTCTTC. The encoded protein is CASSLGAPTSFPYNEQFF. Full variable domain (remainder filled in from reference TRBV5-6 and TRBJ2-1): DAGVTQSPTHLIKTRGQQVTLRCSPKSGHDTVSWYQQALGQGPQFIFQYYEEEERQRGNFPDRFSGHQFPNYSSELNVNALLLGDSALYLCASSLGAPTSFPYNEQFFGPGTRLTVL.

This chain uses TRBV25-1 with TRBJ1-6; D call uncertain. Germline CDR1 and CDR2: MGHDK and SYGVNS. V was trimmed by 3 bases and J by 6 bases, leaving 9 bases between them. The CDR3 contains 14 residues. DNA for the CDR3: TGTGCCAGCAGTGACCCGGGGAGTAATTCACCCCTCCACTTT. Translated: CASSDPGSNSPLHF.